This T cell receptor beta chain stems from a study of shared clonotypes between healthy human individuals. The CDR3 has 15 residues. The V gene's germline CDR1 is SGDLS and CDR2 YYNGEE. V lost 4 bases to trimming and J lost 0 bases, with 11 bases between them. Using immunoSEQ multiplex PCR, the repertoire was profiled, and TCRdb retains in-frame clones only, with some absent. The table shows approximately 530,000 clones, with around 96% occurring only once. This sequence joins TRBV9 and TRBJ2-1; D gene unclear. This sequence originates from a young woman in good health. Sequencing was performed on naive CD4+ T cells sorted from blood. Subset noted: CD45RA+ positively selected. CDR3 sequence reads: CASSPRVSSYNEQFF. As DNA, the CDR3 is TGTGCCAGCAGCCCCCGGGTTAGCTCCTACAATGAGCAGTTCTTC.